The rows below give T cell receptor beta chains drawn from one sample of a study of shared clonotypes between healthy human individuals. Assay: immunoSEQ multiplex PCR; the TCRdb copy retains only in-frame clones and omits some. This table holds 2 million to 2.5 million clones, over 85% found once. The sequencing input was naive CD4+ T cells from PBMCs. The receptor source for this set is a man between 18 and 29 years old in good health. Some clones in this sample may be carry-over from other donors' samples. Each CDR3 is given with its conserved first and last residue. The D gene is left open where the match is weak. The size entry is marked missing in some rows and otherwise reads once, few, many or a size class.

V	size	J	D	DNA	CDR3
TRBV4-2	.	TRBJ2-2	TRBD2	TGTGCCAGCAGCCAAGACCCTAGCGGGAGGGCGTCCGGGGAGCTGTTTTTT	CASSQDPSGRASGELFF
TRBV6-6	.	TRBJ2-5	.	TGTGCCAGCAGTTACTCCGGGGGTCTAGCAGAGACCCAGTACTTC	CASSYSGGLAETQYF
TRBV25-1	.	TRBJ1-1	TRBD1	TGTGCCAGCAGTGAACCAGGACAGGGGAACACTGAAGCTTTCTTT	CASSEPGQGNTEAFF
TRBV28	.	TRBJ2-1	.	TGTGCCAGCAGTACCGCGTTTGCGGATCCCAATGAGCAGTTCTTC	CASSTAFADPNEQFF
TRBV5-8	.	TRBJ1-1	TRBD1	TGTGCCAGCAGCTTGAACGGCAGGGGGGTTGAAGCTTTCTTT	CASSLNGRGVEAFF
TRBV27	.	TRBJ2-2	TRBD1	TGTGCCAGCAAGGGGGCTTCAAGTTACGGGGAGCTGTTTTTT	CASKGASSYGELFF
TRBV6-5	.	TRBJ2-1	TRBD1	TGTGCCAGCAGCAGACAGGGTAAACCCTACAATGAGCAGTTCTTC	CASSRQGKPYNEQFF
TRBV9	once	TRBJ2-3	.	TGTGCCAGCAGCGTAGACCCGACACCGGTTCAAGATACGCAGTATTTT	CASSVDPTPVQDTQYF
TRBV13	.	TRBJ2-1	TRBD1	TGTGCCAGCAGCTCCAGGGGGCTTTGGACCAATGAGCAGTTCTTC	CASSSRGLWTNEQFF
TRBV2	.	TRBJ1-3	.	TGTGCCAGCAGTCCACAGGGAAGTGGAAACACCATATATTTT	CASSPQGSGNTIYF
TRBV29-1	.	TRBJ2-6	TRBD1	TGCAGCGTCCCTTCGCCGGGACAGGGAGTGGCGGCCTCTGGGGCCAACGTCCTGACTTTC	CSVPSPGQGVAASGANVLTF
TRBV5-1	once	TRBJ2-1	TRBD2	TGCGCCAGCAGCCCACTAGCGGGAGATTTCAGTGAGCAGTTCTTC	CASSPLAGDFSEQFF
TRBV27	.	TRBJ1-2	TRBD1	TGTGCCAGCAGAATTCCGGGACAGCTCTATGGCTACACCTTC	CASRIPGQLYGYTF
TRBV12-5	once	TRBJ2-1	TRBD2	TGTGCTAGTGGTTTGGTTTTTTCTAGCGGCTACAATGAGCAGTTCTTC	CASGLVFSSGYNEQFF
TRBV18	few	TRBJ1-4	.	TGTGCCAGCTCATCTCTCCCAACTAATGAAAAACTGTTTTTT	CASSSLPTNEKLFF
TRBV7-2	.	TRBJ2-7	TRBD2	TGTGCCAGCAGCTTAGTCGGACTAGCGGGAGACGAGCAGTACTTC	CASSLVGLAGDEQYF
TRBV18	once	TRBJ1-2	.	TGTGCCAGCTCACCAGCGGACGATACTAACTATGGCTACACCTTC	CASSPADDTNYGYTF
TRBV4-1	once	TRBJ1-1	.	TGCGCCAGCAGCCAAGGGAGACTACAGAACACTGAAGCTTTCTTT	CASSQGRLQNTEAFF
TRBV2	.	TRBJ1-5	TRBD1	TGTGCCAGCAGACCCGACAGGGGAAGCAATCAGCCCCAGCATTTT	CASRPDRGSNQPQHF
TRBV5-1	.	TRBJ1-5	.	TGCGCCAGCAGCTTGGGTGGGAGCAATCAGCCCCAGCATTTT	CASSLGGSNQPQHF
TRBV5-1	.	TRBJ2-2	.	TGCGCCAGCAGCTTGTATGATACGGGACCCGATACCGGGGAGCTGTTTTTT	CASSLYDTGPDTGELFF
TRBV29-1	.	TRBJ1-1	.	TGCAGCGTTGTCGCGGCGTCAGGCTTCGAAGCTTTCTTT	CSVVAASGFEAFF
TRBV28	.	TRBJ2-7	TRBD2	TGTGCCAGCCTCCTTAGCGGTATGGAGGGACTAGCGGGAGGCGAGCAGTACTTC	CASLLSGMEGLAGGEQYF
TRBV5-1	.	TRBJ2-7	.	TGCGCCAGCAGCTTCCAACGGACATCGGGCTACGAGCAGTACTTC	CASSFQRTSGYEQYF
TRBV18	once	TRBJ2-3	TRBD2	TGTGCCAGCTCACCGACTAGCGGGAGAGATACGCAGTATTTT	CASSPTSGRDTQYF
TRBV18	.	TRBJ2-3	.	TGTGCCAGCTCTACCGATCCTTCCACAGATACGCAGTATTTT	CASSTDPSTDTQYF
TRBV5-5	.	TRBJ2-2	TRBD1	TGTGCCAGCAGCTCCGGGACAGGGGTTTCCGGGGAGCTGTTTTTT	CASSSGTGVSGELFF
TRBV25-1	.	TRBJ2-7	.	TGTGCCAGCAGTGAGGCGAGAGGGGCCTACGAGCAGTACTTC	CASSEARGAYEQYF
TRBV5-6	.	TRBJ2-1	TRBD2	TGTGCCAGCAGCACTCCAGCGGGAGGGCCTGGCAATGAGCAGTTCTTC	CASSTPAGGPGNEQFF
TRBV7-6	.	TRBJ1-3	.	TGTGCCAGCAGCTATAACCCCCCCGCGTACTCGGGAAACACCATATATTTT	CASSYNPPAYSGNTIYF
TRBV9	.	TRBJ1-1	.	TGTGCCAGCTCGACCCAGGGGACCACGAACACTGAAGCTTTCTTT	CASSTQGTTNTEAFF
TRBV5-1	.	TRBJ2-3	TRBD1	TGCGCCAGCAGCGGGACAGCTACTCTCACAGATACGCAGTATTTT	CASSGTATLTDTQYF
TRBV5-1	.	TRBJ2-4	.	TGCGCCAGCAGCACAAACCGGGAACTGACTAAAAACATTCAGTACTTC	CASSTNRELTKNIQYF
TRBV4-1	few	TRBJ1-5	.	TGCGCCAGCAGCCAAGGAGCGGTTAATAGCAATCAGCCCCAGCATTTT	CASSQGAVNSNQPQHF
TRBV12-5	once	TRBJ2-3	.	TGTGCTAGTGGTCCGGGGGCCTGGGGATCGGGCACAGATACGCAGTATTTT	CASGPGAWGSGTDTQYF
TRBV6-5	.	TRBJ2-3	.	TGTGCCAGCAGTTCCTGGGACAACACAGATACGCAGTATTTT	CASSSWDNTDTQYF
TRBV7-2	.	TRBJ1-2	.	TGTGCCAGCAGCCCTTACACAGATGGCTACACCTTC	CASSPYTDGYTF
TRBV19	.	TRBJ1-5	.	TGTGCCAGTAGTGGGGGAAATAGCAATCAGCCCCAGCATTTT	CASSGGNSNQPQHF
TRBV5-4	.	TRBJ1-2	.	TGTGCCAGCAGCTTGGCCGCCGGCAGCTATGGCTACACCTTC	CASSLAAGSYGYTF
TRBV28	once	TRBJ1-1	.	TGTGCCACCATCGATGGGGGGGGCGTGTTGAACACTGAAGCTTTCTTT	CATIDGGGVLNTEAFF
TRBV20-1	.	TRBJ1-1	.	TGCAGTGCTAGAGCAGGGACGCAAGCTTTCTTT	CSARAGTQAFF
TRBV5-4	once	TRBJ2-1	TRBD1	TGTGCCAGCAGCTTTGCAATGGGACAGGGGGCCAATGAGCAGTTCTTC	CASSFAMGQGANEQFF
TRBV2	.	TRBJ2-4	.	TGTGCCAGCTGCCCCTGGACCTCGGCCGCCAAAAACATTCAGTACTTC	CASCPWTSAAKNIQYF
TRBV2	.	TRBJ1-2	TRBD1	TGTGCCAGCAGAGATCCGGGACAGGGGGCTTGGGGCTACACCTTC	CASRDPGQGAWGYTF
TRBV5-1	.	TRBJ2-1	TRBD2	TGCGCCAGCAGCTTGTACCTACTAGCGGACAGCTCCTACAATGAGCAGTTCTTC	CASSLYLLADSSYNEQFF
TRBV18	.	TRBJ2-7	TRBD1	TGTGCCAGCGCAGCCGGGACAGGGGACGAGCAGTACTTC	CASAAGTGDEQYF
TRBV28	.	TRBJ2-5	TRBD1	TGTGCCAGCAGGCCCCGGGACAGGGTCCAAGAGACCCAGTACTTC	CASRPRDRVQETQYF
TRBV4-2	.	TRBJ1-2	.	TGTGCCAGCAGCCAAGTACAAGGGTCGTACACCTTC	CASSQVQGSYTF
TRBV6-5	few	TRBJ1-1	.	TGTGCCAGCAGACAGTTGAGGATGAACACTGAAGCTTTCTTT	CASRQLRMNTEAFF
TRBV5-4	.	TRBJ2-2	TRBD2	TGTGCCAGCAGCTTGGCGATAGCGGGAAGCGGGGAGCTGTTTTTT	CASSLAIAGSGELFF
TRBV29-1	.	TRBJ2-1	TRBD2	TGCAGCGTTGATGGACTAGCGGGAGGTAATGAGCAGTTCTTC	CSVDGLAGGNEQFF
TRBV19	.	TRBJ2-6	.	TGTGCCAGTACCTACACCCCCGAACGCTCTGGGGCCAACGTCCTGACTTTC	CASTYTPERSGANVLTF
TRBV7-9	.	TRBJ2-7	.	TGTGCCAGCAGCGAGGACCGTTGGAGCTCCTACGAGCAGTACTTC	CASSEDRWSSYEQYF
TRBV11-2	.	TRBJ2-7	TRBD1	TGTGCCAGCAAATTAGATTCCGGGACAGGGTCAAACGAGCAGTACTTC	CASKLDSGTGSNEQYF
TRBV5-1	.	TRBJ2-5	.	TGCGCCAGCAGCCGGGGGACAGTCGAAGAGACCCAGTACTTC	CASSRGTVEETQYF
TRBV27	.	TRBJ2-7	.	TGTGCCAGCAGACGAACACAGGGAGGCAACTACGAGCAGTACTTC	CASRRTQGGNYEQYF
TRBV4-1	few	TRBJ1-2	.	TGCGCCAGCAGCCAAGACGGGGCAGGGCTCTCAATAGCTAACTATGGCTACACCTTC	CASSQDGAGLSIANYGYTF